These 8 T cell receptor beta chains were all obtained from the same sample, sequenced in a study of blood T cell repertoires in COVID-19. Repertoires were generated with immunoSEQ multiplex PCR, while TCRdb's copy carries only in-frame clones and drops some. The sample lists 200,000 to 250,000 clones; approximately 86% were seen once. Sequences were obtained from peripheral blood. All receptors derive from a woman in her twenties or thirties with COVID-19, enrolled during active disease.

This clone came up once. The chain is built from TRBV7-9 and TRBJ1-1; D ambiguous. Per the germline V gene, CDR1 is SEHNR and CDR2 is FQNEAQ (reference sequence). There are 16 residues in the CDR3. Trimming removed 0 bases from V and 0 bases from J, with 11 bases in between. In nucleotides, the CDR3 is TGTGCCAGCAGCTTAGCTCTTGGCAGATTGAACACTGAAGCTTTCTTT. Translation gives CASSLALGRLNTEAFF. Together with reference TRBV7-9 and TRBJ1-1, the CDR3 gives the full variable domain: DTGVSQNPRHKITKRGQNVTFRCDPISEHNRLYWYRQTLGQGPEFLTYFQNEAQLEKSRLLSDRFSAERPKGSFSTLEIQRTEQGDSAMYLCASSLALGRLNTEAFFGQGTRLTVV.

The rearrangement links TRBV5-1 to TRBJ1-1, with D possibly matching TRBD1 (5 bases). V gave up 5 bases and J gave up 1 base, with 15 bases separating them. The CDR3 totals 15 residues. Germline loops: CDR1 SGHRS, CDR2 YFSETQ. CDR3 in amino acids: CASSPGGNRNTEAFF. The CDR3 DNA is TGCGCCAGCAGTCCCGGGGGTAACAGGAACACTGAAGCTTTCTTT.

This chain connects TRBV5-1 to TRBJ2-3; D unresolved. Germline V gene data show CDR1 as SGHRS and CDR2 as YFSETQ. The CDR3 contains 14 residues. V was clipped by 0 bases and J by 1 base, with 6 bases between them. The chain's CDR3 is CASSLDSRTDTQYF. Here the CDR3 DNA reads TGCGCCAGCAGCTTGGACTCCCGCACAGATACGCAGTATTTT.

The rearrangement joins TRBV10-3 to TRBJ2-7; 8 bases match TRBD2. Germline-derived CDR1 and CDR2 are ENHRY and SYGVKD. V was clipped by 3 bases and J by 3 bases; unmatched bases: 1. CDR3 length: 13 residues. The CDR3 DNA reads as TGTGCCATCAGTGACCTAGCGGGCTACGAGCAGTACTTC. This sequence encodes CAISDLAGYEQYF.

This rearrangement joins TRBV7-2 to TRBJ1-1; D is possibly TRBD1 (5 bases). The CDR3 covers 17 residues. V lost 2 bases to trimming and J lost 0 bases, with 16 bases between them. Germline V gene sequence: CDR1 SGHTA, CDR2 FQGNSA. CDR3 bases: TGTGCCAGCAGCTTATTTGGTGCGGGGACGTTGAACACTGAAGCTTTCTTT. Translating it yields CASSLFGAGTLNTEAFF.

This chain links TRBV19 with TRBJ2-1; D not certain. CDR1 is LNHDA and CDR2 is SQIVND in the germline V gene (reference sequence). The CDR3 totals 15 residues. V gave up 5 bases and J gave up 1 base, with 12 bases separating them. The CDR3 protein is CASSSFGWSYNEQFF. The CDR3 coding sequence is TGTGCCAGTAGTTCCTTCGGTTGGTCCTACAATGAGCAGTTCTTC.

This clone was found a few times. The chain combines TRBV7-2 with TRBJ1-6; D possibly corresponds to TRBD1 (5 bases). Germline V gene data show CDR1 as SGHTA and CDR2 as FQGNSA. CDR3 length equals 14 residues. V dropped 0 bases and J dropped 10 bases, with 10 bases sitting between them. CDR3 bases: TGTGCCAGCAGCTTAGCACAGGCGAAGTCACCCCTCCACTTT. Translation gives CASSLAQAKSPLHF.

To note about this clone: Mismatch with germline at one junction end may stem from a read error. The rearrangement joins TRBV18 to TRBJ1-2; possibly TRBD1 for D (5 bases). This CDR3 has 10 amino acids. Per the germline V gene, CDR1 is KGHSH and CDR2 is LQKENI. Here the CDR3 reads CASSPGTGDF. Written as DNA, the CDR3 is TGTGCCAGCTCACCCGGAACAGGCGACTTC.